This record concerns one TCR beta chain sequence. What it binds is unknown. This entry comes from a study of OX40 agonist ivuxolimab in advanced cancers. The study's findings and limits: Expanded peripheral T cell antigen specificity was not determined.

Profiled with immunoSEQ multiplex PCR; TCRdb holds only in-frame clones, not every one. Of roughly 35,000 clones listed, approximately 90% are singletons. Germline CDR1 reads LNHDA; CDR2 reads SQIVND (reference sequence). CDR3 length: 13 amino acids. Trimming left V 0 bases short and J 7 bases short, with 7 bases between. Sequenced material: CD4+ or CD8+ T cells sorted from blood, taken in a trial of the OX40 agonist ivuxolimab. The J gene is TRBJ2-1, the V gene TRBV19, with D uncertain. The clonotype was recovered from an adult with an advanced solid tumor such as melanoma, head and neck, liver or kidney cancer. CDR3 DNA: TGTGCCAGTAGTATAGAGTGGTCTAATGAGCAGTTCTTC. It codes for CASSIEWSNEQFF.